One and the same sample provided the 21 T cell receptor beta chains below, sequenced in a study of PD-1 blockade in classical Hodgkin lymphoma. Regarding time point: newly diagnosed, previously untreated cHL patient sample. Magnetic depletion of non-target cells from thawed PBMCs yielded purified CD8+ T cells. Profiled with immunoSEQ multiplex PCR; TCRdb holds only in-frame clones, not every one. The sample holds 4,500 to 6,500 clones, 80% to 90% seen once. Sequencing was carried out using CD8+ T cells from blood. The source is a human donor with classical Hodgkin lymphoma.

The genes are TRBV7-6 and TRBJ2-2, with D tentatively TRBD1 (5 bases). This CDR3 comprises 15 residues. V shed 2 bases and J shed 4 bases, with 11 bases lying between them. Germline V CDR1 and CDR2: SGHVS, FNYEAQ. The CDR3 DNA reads TGTGCCAGCAGCTTAAGAGTGGGGCCCACCGGGGAGCTGTTTTTT. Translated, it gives CASSLRVGPTGELFF.

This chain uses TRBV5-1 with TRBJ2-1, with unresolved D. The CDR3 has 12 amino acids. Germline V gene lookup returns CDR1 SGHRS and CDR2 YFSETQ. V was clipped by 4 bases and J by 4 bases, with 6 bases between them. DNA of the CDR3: TGCGCCAGCAGCACGGCATACAATGAGCAGTTCTTC. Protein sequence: CASSTAYNEQFF.

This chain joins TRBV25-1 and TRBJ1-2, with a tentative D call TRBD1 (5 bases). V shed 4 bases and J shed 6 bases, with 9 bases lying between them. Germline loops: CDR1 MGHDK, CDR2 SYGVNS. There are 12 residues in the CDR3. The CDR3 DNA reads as TGTGCCAGCAGTGCGGGAGGGGATGGCTACACCTTC. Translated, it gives CASSAGGDGYTF.

In DNA, the CDR3 is TGTGCCAGCAGCCAAGTCCTAGCATCCTACGAGCAGTACTTC. This translates into CASSQVLASYEQYF. The chain combines TRBV4-2 with TRBJ2-7, with D possibly matching TRBD2 (5 bases). Germline V lookup: CDR1 LGHNA, CDR2 YNFKEQ. Trimming removed 1 base from V and 1 base from J, with 8 bases in between. The CDR3 length is 14 residues.

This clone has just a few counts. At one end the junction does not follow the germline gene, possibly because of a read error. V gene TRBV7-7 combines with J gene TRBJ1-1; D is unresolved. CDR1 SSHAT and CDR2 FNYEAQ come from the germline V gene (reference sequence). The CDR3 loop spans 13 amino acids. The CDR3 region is CASSRVTNTEAFF. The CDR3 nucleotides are TGTGCTAGCAGCCGGGTAACGAACACTGAAGCTTTCTTT.

CDR3 sequence (DNA): TGTGCCAGCAGTGAATGGGGACCCCTCCACTTT. It specifies CASSEWGPLHF. The V call is TRBV25-1, the J call TRBJ1-6; no clear D. This CDR3 is 11 amino acids long. V gave up 1 base and J gave up 12 bases, with 4 bases separating them. The germline V gene encodes CDR1 MGHDK and CDR2 SYGVNS.

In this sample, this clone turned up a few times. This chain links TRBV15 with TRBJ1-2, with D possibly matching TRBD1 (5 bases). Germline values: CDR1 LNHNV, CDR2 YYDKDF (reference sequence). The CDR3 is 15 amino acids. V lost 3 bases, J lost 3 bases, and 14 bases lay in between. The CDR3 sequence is CATSRSGESDYGYTF. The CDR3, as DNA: TGTGCCACCAGCAGGTCGGGGGAGTCAGACTATGGCTACACCTTC.

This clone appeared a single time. The CDR3 DNA reads TGTGCCAGCAGCTCCCGACAGGGGGCCGGGGCGCAGTATTTT. Amino acids: CASSSRQGAGAQYF. The V gene is TRBV7-9, the J gene TRBJ2-3, with TRBD1 matching over 10 bases. The CDR3 is 14 amino acids. V lost 4 bases, J lost 10 bases, and 8 bases stayed unmatched. The germline CDR1 and CDR2 sequences are SEHNR and FQNEAQ (reference sequence).

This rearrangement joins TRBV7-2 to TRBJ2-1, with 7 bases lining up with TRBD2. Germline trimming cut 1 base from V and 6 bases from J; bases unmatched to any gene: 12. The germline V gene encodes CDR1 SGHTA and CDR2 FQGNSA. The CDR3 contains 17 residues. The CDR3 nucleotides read TGTGCCAGCAGCTTAGATAGTACTCGGGGGGTTGGCAATGAGCAGTTCTTC. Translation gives CASSLDSTRGVGNEQFF.

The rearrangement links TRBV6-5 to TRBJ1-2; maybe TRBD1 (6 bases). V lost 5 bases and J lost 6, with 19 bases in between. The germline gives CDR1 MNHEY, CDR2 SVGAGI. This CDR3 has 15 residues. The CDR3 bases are TGTGCCAGCAGTCAGGACAGAATCCTTTCCGATGGCTACACCTTC. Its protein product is CASSQDRILSDGYTF.

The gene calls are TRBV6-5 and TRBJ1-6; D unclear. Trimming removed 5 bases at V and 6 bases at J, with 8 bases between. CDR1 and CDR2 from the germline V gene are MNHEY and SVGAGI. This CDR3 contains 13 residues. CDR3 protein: CASSRGLNSPLHF. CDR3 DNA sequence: TGTGCCAGCAGTCGAGGGCTTAATTCACCCCTCCACTTT.

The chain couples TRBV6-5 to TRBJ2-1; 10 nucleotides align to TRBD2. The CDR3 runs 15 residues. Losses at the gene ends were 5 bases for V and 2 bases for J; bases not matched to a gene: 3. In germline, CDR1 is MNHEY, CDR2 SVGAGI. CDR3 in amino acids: CASSHLAGAYNEQFF. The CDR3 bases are TGTGCCAGCAGTCATCTAGCGGGAGCCTACAATGAGCAGTTCTTC.

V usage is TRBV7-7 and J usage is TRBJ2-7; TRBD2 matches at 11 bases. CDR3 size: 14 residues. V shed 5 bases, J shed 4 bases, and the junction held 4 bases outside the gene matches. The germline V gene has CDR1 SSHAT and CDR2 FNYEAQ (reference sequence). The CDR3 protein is CASSPGTSGYEQYF. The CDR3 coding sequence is TGTGCCAGCAGCCCCGGGACTAGCGGATACGAGCAGTACTTC.

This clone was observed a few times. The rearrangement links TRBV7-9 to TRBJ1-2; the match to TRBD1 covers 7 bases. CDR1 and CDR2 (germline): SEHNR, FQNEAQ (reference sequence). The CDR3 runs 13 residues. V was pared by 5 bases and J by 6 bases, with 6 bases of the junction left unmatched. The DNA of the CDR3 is TGTGCCAGCAGCACCGGACAGGCTGATGGCTACACCTTC. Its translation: CASSTGQADGYTF. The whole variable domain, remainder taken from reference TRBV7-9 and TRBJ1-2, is DTGVSQNPRHKITKRGQNVTFRCDPISEHNRLYWYRQTLGQGPEFLTYFQNEAQLEKSRLLSDRFSAERPKGSFSTLEIQRTEQGDSAMYLCASSTGQADGYTFGSGTRLTVV.

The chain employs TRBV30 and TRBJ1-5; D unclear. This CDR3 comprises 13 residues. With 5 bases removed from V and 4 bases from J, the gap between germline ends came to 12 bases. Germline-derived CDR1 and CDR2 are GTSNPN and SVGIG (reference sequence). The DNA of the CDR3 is TGTGCCTGGGCGCTTTCTGCGAATCAGCCCCAGCATTTT. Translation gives CAWALSANQPQHF.

CDR3 DNA sequence: TGCAGCGTCCGGACTAGCGGAGAGATCGGGGAGCTGTTTTTT. It translates to CSVRTSGEIGELFF. The chain recombines TRBV29-1 with TRBJ2-2; 10 bases agree with TRBD2. V lost 6 bases, J lost 7 bases, and 8 bases stayed unmatched. The CDR3 runs to 14 residues. The V gene's germline CDR1 is SQVTM and CDR2 ANQGSEA.

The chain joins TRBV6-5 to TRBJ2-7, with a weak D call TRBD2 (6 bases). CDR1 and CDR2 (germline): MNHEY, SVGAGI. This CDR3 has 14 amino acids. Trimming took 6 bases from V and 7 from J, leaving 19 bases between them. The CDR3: CASRKRAVKGEQYF. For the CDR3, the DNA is TGTGCCAGCAGGAAGCGGGCCGTTAAGGGAGAGCAGTACTTC.

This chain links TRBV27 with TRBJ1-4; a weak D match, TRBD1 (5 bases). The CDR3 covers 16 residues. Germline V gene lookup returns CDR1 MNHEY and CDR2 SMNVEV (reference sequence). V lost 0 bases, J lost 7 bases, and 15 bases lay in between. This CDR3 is CASSLSRRGRGEKLFF. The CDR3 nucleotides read TGTGCCAGCAGTTTATCGCGAAGAGGGAGGGGTGAAAAACTGTTTTTT.

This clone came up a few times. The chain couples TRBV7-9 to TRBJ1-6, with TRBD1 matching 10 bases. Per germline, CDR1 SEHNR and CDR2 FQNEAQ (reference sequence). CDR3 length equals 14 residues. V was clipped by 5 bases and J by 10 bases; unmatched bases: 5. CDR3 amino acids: CASSPTGGVSPLHF. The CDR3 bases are TGTGCCAGCAGCCCGACAGGGGGCGTGTCACCCCTCCACTTT.

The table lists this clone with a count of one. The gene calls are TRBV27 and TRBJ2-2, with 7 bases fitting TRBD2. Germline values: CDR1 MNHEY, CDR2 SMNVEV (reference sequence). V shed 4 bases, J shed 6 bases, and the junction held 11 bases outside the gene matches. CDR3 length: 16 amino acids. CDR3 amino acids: CASSSGLDPVPGELFF. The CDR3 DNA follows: TGTGCCAGCAGTTCCGGACTAGACCCAGTCCCCGGGGAGCTGTTTTTT.

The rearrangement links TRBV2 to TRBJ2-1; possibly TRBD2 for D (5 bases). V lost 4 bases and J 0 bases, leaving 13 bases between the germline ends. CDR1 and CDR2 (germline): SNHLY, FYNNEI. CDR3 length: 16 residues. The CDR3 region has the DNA TGTGCCAGCAGTGCAGGTAGCGTCCGCTCCTACAATGAGCAGTTCTTC. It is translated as CASSAGSVRSYNEQFF.